Listed here are 29 T cell receptor beta chains from one sample, sequenced in a study of T cell responses to AZD1222 COVID-19 vaccine. Only in-frame clones appear in the TCRdb table, and some are missing; sequencing was by immunoSEQ multiplex PCR. The profile shows 120,000 to 150,000 clones, 70% to 90% of them singletons. The sample here was peripheral blood, taken 28 days after the second dose of the MenACWY control vaccine. The origin of the receptors is an adult who received the MenACWY meningococcal vaccine as a control.

This chain uses TRBV5-5 with TRBJ1-2, with no clear D. Trimming removed 2 bases at V and 4 bases at J, with 9 bases between. The germline gives CDR1 SGHKS, CDR2 YYEKEE (reference sequence). The CDR3 loop spans 13 amino acids. Written as DNA, the CDR3 is TGTGCCAGCAGCTTAACCCAGAGCTATGGCTACACCTTC. This gives the protein CASSLTQSYGYTF. Complete variable domain (other parts from reference TRBV5-5 and TRBJ1-2): DAGVTQSPTHLIKTRGQQVTLRCSPISGHKSVSWYQQVLGQGPQFIFQYYEKEERGRGNFPDRFSARQFPNYSSELNVNALLLGDSALYLCASSLTQSYGYTFGSGTRLTVV.

The rearrangement links TRBV7-9 to TRBJ2-2, with D possibly called TRBD1 or TRBD2 (8 bases each). Germline V gene data show CDR1 as SEHNR and CDR2 as FQNEAQ (reference sequence). The CDR3 extends over 16 amino acids. V dropped 9 bases and J dropped 1 base, with 18 bases sitting between them. Here the CDR3 reads CASRRSGTGNTGELFF. The CDR3 nucleotides read TGTGCCAGTCGTCGTAGCGGGACAGGGAACACCGGGGAGCTGTTTTTT. Supplemented by reference TRBV7-9 and TRBJ2-2, the full variable domain reads DTGVSQNPRHKITKRGQNVTFRCDPISEHNRLYWYRQTLGQGPEFLTYFQNEAQLEKSRLLSDRFSAERPKGSFSTLEIQRTEQGDSAMYLCASRRSGTGNTGELFFGEGSRLTVL.

This chain links TRBV12-3 or TRBV12-4 with TRBJ1-3, with a tentative D call TRBD1 (6 bases). V dropped 8 bases and J dropped 4 bases, with 12 bases sitting between them. CDR3 length: 13 residues. CDR3 region: CASAQGGGNTIYF. The CDR3 region has the DNA TGTGCCAGCGCACAGGGCGGAGGAAACACCATATATTTT.

The chain joins TRBV7-2 to TRBJ1-2, with TRBD1 identical over 11 bases. The CDR3 runs to 17 residues. V shed 1 base and J 5 bases; nucleotides not matched to a gene: 9. The germline V gene encodes CDR1 SGHTA and CDR2 FQGNSA. The CDR3: CASSLEEDRGRVYGYTF. CDR3 coding DNA: TGTGCCAGCAGCTTAGAGGAGGACAGGGGGCGCGTTTATGGCTACACCTTC.

The chain joins TRBV24-1 to TRBJ1-5; the match to TRBD1 covers 7 bases. V was pared by 3 bases and J by 2 bases, with 6 bases of the junction left unmatched. Per the germline V gene, CDR1 is KGHDR and CDR2 is SFDVKD. The CDR3 loop spans 16 amino acids. The CDR3 DNA reads as TGTGCCACCAGTGATCCTTCGACAGGGCGCAATCAGCCCCAGCATTTT. Protein product: CATSDPSTGRNQPQHF.

The rearrangement links TRBV7-2 to TRBJ2-7, with TRBD1 matching over 10 bases. CDR3 length: 15 amino acids. CDR1 SGHTA and CDR2 FQGNSA come from the germline V gene. The V and J ends lost 2 bases and 5 bases, in that order; junction bases with no gene match: 6. CDR3 amino acids: CASSLSGQGIHEQYF. The CDR3 nucleotides are TGTGCCAGCAGCTTATCGGGACAGGGGATCCACGAGCAGTACTTC.

This clone has a single count. The chain is built from TRBV5-5 and TRBJ1-2; possible D gene TRBD1, 5 bases. The CDR3 runs 17 residues. Germline V lookup: CDR1 SGHKS, CDR2 YYEKEE (reference sequence). V lost 4 bases to trimming and J lost 4 bases, with 23 bases between them. The CDR3 sequence is CASSAQLRGGIAYGYTF. The CDR3 nucleotides read TGTGCCAGCAGCGCCCAACTGCGGGGGGGAATAGCCTATGGCTACACCTTC.

V and J are TRBV7-2 and TRBJ1-5, with D maybe TRBD1 (6 bases). Germline CDR1 reads SGHTA; CDR2 reads FQGNSA. The CDR3 has 18 amino acids. V lost 5 bases and J 10 bases, leaving 30 bases between the germline ends. The CDR3 region has the DNA TGTGCCAGCAGCGTAGGACAGTTACACCCTCAAGGAGTTTATCCCCAGCATTTT. This codes for CASSVGQLHPQGVYPQHF. Full variable domain (outside the CDR3, taken from reference TRBV7-2 and TRBJ1-5): GAGVSQSPSNKVTEKGKDVELRCDPISGHTALYWYRQSLGQGLEFLIYFQGNSAPDKSGLPSDRFSAERTGGSVSTLTIQRTQQEDSAVYLCASSVGQLHPQGVYPQHFGDGTRLSIL.

This chain links TRBV30 with TRBJ1-5; TRBD1 agrees at 8 bases. This CDR3 spans 16 amino acids. V dropped 3 bases and J dropped 3; count of bases not matched to a gene: 10. Germline-derived CDR1 and CDR2 are GTSNPN and SVGIG (reference sequence). This chain's CDR3 is CAWSQKGGQANQPQHF. As DNA, the CDR3 is TGTGCCTGGAGCCAAAAGGGGGGACAGGCCAATCAGCCCCAGCATTTT.

The chain joins TRBV7-9 to TRBJ1-2, with TRBD1 matching 10 bases. J gave up 13 bases and V 5 bases, and 7 bases lay outside the gene matches. CDR1 is SEHNR and CDR2 is FQNEAQ in the germline V gene (reference sequence). The length of the CDR3 is 12 residues. CDR3 bases: TGTGCCAGCAGCCAAGGACAGGGGGGGTGCACCTTC. It is translated as CASSQGQGGCTF.

CDR3 in amino acids: CASSQQGLGYGYTF. CDR3 nucleotide sequence: TGTGCCAGCAGCCAACAGGGTTTGGGATATGGCTACACCTTC. V usage is TRBV7-9 and J usage is TRBJ1-2, with D tentatively TRBD1 (6 bases). The germline CDR1 and CDR2 sequences are SEHNR and FQNEAQ (reference sequence). The CDR3 loop spans 14 amino acids. V lost 5 bases and J 5 bases, leaving 15 bases between the germline ends.

The chain joins TRBV7-8 to TRBJ1-1; no reliable D call. The germline V gene encodes CDR1 SGHVS and CDR2 FQNEAQ. The CDR3 totals 14 residues. Trimming pared 2 bases from V and 1 base from J, leaving 8 bases between. CDR3 amino acids: CASSLLDGNTEAFF. In DNA, the CDR3 is TGTGCCAGCAGCTTATTAGACGGGAACACTGAAGCTTTCTTT.

This clone was detected only once. The chain uses TRBV3-1 (or the pseudogene TRBV3-2) and TRBJ2-7, with 10 bases aligning to TRBD2. Trimming at V came to 4 bases and at J to 6 bases, leaving 9 bases not matched to a gene. Germline V CDR1 and CDR2: LGHDT, YNNKEL (reference sequence). This CDR3 is built from 15 residues. CDR3 loop: CASSPLLAGVSEQYF. The DNA for the CDR3 is TGTGCCAGCAGCCCTCTCCTAGCGGGAGTGAGCGAGCAGTACTTC.

The rearrangement joins TRBV11-2 to TRBJ1-6; a possible D gene is TRBD1 (5 bases). The CDR3 runs to 17 residues. Germline V CDR1 and CDR2: SGHAT, FQNNGV. Trimming pared 0 bases from V and 3 bases from J, leaving 12 bases between. The CDR3 bases are TGTGCCAGCAGCTTAGATGAGACAGAGAACTATAATTCACCCCTCCACTTT. This translates into CASSLDETENYNSPLHF.

This CDR3 is CASSRQGGYEQYF. The CDR3 DNA is TGTGCCAGCAGCAGACAGGGAGGGTACGAGCAGTACTTC. The chain combines TRBV7-9 with TRBJ2-7; the D gene could be TRBD1 or TRBD2 (7 bases each). The CDR3 sequence is 13 residues long. CDR1 and CDR2 from the germline V gene are SEHNR and FQNEAQ (reference sequence). The V end lost 5 bases, the J end lost 4 bases, and 12 bases lay between the germline ends.

This clone was seen more than once but under ten times. This chain uses TRBV7-2 with TRBJ1-3; D not resolved. Germline CDR1 and CDR2: SGHTA and FQGNSA. The CDR3 runs to 16 residues. The V gene lost 1 base and the J gene lost 2 bases, with 12 bases spanning the gap. This CDR3 is CASSLGPVRTGNTIYF. DNA for the CDR3: TGTGCCAGCAGCTTAGGCCCGGTCCGTACTGGAAACACCATATATTTT.

This clone was seen a few times. The chain joins TRBV24-1 to TRBJ2-2; TRBD1 is a possible D gene (6 bases). CDR3 length: 13 amino acids. Germline V CDR1 and CDR2: KGHDR, SFDVKD. Trimming stripped 3 bases from V and 5 bases from J, with 6 bases between. The CDR3 nucleotides are TGTGCCACCAGTGATCAGGGGACCGGGGAGCTGTTTTTT. This translates into CATSDQGTGELFF.

V and J are TRBV7-2 and TRBJ2-5; D is unclear. With 0 bases removed from V and 1 base from J, the gap between germline ends came to 6 bases. Germline lookup yields CDR1 SGHTA and CDR2 FQGNSA. The CDR3 has 14 residues. CDR3 protein: CASSLAGSQETQYF. The CDR3 nucleotides read TGTGCCAGCAGCTTAGCGGGCAGCCAAGAGACCCAGTACTTC.

The chain combines TRBV4-1 with TRBJ2-7; tentative D call: TRBD2 (5 bases). Trimming shortened V by 0 bases and J by 5 bases, and 14 bases separated the two germline ends. The germline V gene encodes CDR1 MGHRA and CDR2 YSYEKL. The CDR3 has 15 residues. CDR3 sequence reads: CASSQDRLSGNEQYF. The DNA for the CDR3 is TGCGCCAGCAGCCAAGATCGTTTATCGGGGAACGAGCAGTACTTC.

The chain couples TRBV7-2 to TRBJ1-2; unclear D gene. Germline V gene lookup returns CDR1 SGHTA and CDR2 FQGNSA. The CDR3 loop spans 15 amino acids. Trimming removed 3 bases at V and 4 bases at J, with 15 bases between. The CDR3 DNA sequence: TGTGCCAGCAGCTTGACACAGCTTGATGTCTATGGCTACACCTTC. Protein sequence: CASSLTQLDVYGYTF.

The gene calls are TRBV20-1 and TRBJ1-6; 7 nucleotides align to TRBD1. Trimming at V came to 3 bases and at J to 6 bases, leaving 5 bases not matched to a gene. Germline V gene lookup returns CDR1 DFQATT and CDR2 SNEGSKA (reference sequence). The CDR3 contains 14 residues. The CDR3 DNA is TGCAGTGCTAGTGGGGACAGCCGTAATTCACCCCTCCACTTT. Its translation: CSASGDSRNSPLHF.

The chain recombines TRBV3-1 (or the pseudogene TRBV3-2) with TRBJ1-1; a weak D match, TRBD1 (5 bases). V was shortened by 2 bases and J by 3 bases, with 19 bases between the two germline ends. The CDR3 totals 17 residues. The germline V gene encodes CDR1 LGHDT and CDR2 YNNKEL (reference sequence). CDR3 sequence reads: CASSQPTGRGGYTEAFF. For the CDR3, the DNA is TGTGCCAGCAGCCAACCAACGGGACGGGGAGGGTACACTGAAGCTTTCTTT.

The V gene is TRBV6-6, the J gene TRBJ2-3; D possibly corresponds to TRBD2 (6 bases). The V end lost 7 bases, the J end lost 8 bases, and 10 bases lay between the germline ends. Germline CDR1 is MNHNY and CDR2 is SVGAGI (reference sequence). This CDR3 has 11 residues. The CDR3 reads CASTLGGTQYF. Written as DNA, the CDR3 is TGTGCCAGCACGCTGGGGGGTACGCAGTATTTT.

In this sample, this clone turned up a few times. The CDR3 bases are TGTGCCAGCAGCCGTAGTGGGGCAGGGTCCCTTGGCTACACCTTC. Residues: CASSRSGAGSLGYTF. This rearrangement joins TRBV7-2 to TRBJ1-2, with a possible D match to TRBD1 (5 bases). Between the trimmed V and J ends, which lost 5 bases and 7 bases, there was a span of 20 bases. This CDR3 has 15 amino acids. CDR1 is SGHTA and CDR2 is FQGNSA in the germline V gene.

CDR3 sequence reads: CASSRTTTPRAGELFF. As DNA, the CDR3 is TGTGCCAGCAGCCGAACAACGACCCCAAGGGCCGGGGAGCTGTTTTTT. The V and J genes are TRBV21-1 and TRBJ2-2. TRBV21-1 is classified as a pseudogene. The CDR3 is made up of 16 amino acids.

This clone was seen a single time. This rearrangement joins TRBV12-5 to TRBJ1-3, with D unresolved. The germline V gene has CDR1 LGHNT and CDR2 FRNRAP. This CDR3 comprises 16 residues. Trimming took off 3 bases at V and 2 bases at J, with 14 bases between the two ends. The CDR3: CASGFGVIGTGNTIYF. The CDR3 DNA reads as TGTGCTAGTGGTTTTGGAGTAATTGGAACTGGAAACACCATATATTTT.

The V and J genes are TRBV18 and TRBJ2-2, with D uncertain. CDR1 and CDR2 (germline): KGHSH, LQKENI. Trimming cost V 3 bases and J 4 bases, with 9 bases left between them. The CDR3 has 14 amino acids. The CDR3 coding sequence is TGTGCCAGCTCACCTGGGCTAACCACCGGGGAGCTGTTTTTT. Protein sequence: CASSPGLTTGELFF.

This chain connects TRBV25-1 to TRBJ1-1; 10 bases are shared with TRBD1. This CDR3 has 18 residues. The V and J ends lost 4 bases and 0 bases, in that order; junction bases with no gene match: 11. Germline V gene sequence: CDR1 MGHDK, CDR2 SYGVNS. The CDR3 sequence is CASSGSRDRGGLNTEAFF. In DNA, the CDR3 is TGTGCCAGCAGTGGCTCCCGGGACAGGGGAGGATTGAACACTGAAGCTTTCTTT.

V and J are TRBV10-1 and TRBJ1-3, with 9 bases aligning to TRBD1. CDR1 and CDR2 (germline): WNHNN, SYGVQD (reference sequence). Trimming removed 4 bases from V and 7 bases from J; junction bases left unmatched: 14. The CDR3 length is 17 residues. CDR3 sequence reads: CASSGRSRDRVRNTIYF. The CDR3 DNA reads TGCGCCAGCAGTGGTCGGAGCCGGGACAGGGTCCGCAACACCATATATTTT.